Listed below are T cell receptor beta chains from one sample, sequenced in a study of T-cell memory formation after mild COVID-19. TCRdb passed the 5' RACE reads through MiXCR, listing each CDR3 protein once. The data show some 260,000 distinct CDR3 sequences, with about a sixth seen just once and 3.5% held by the top ten. The material sequenced was PBMCs or a T cell subset sorted from them (not recorded which). These receptors originate from a man aged 18 to 29 who had mild COVID-19 (a few samples of this study predate the infection). Cell type and time point are not known. CDR3s include the opening cysteine and the closing phenylalanine or tryptophan. The D gene is left open where the match is weak. Size values are once, few and many counts, or a class for expanded clones, and some rows have none.

few TRBJ1-2 TRBV12-3/TRBV12-4 TRBD1 CASSLETGDYGYTF TGTGCCAGCAGTTTGGAGACAGGGGACTATGGCTACACCTTC
few TRBJ2-1 TRBV5-1 NA CASSLGVLSYNEQFF TGCGCCAGCAGCTTGGGGGTCCTCTCCTACAATGAGCAGTTCTTC
NA TRBJ1-1 TRBV6-5 NA CASNTRGTEAFF TGTGCCAGCAACACTAGGGGGACTGAAGCTTTCTTT
few TRBJ2-2 TRBV4-1 TRBD2 CASSQGLAGRNTGELFF TGCGCCAGCAGCCAAGGTCTAGCGGGGAGAAACACCGGGGAGCTGTTTTTT
NA TRBJ1-4 TRBV24-1 NA CATSDISGKLFF TGTGCCACCAGTGATATTTCCGGGAAGCTGTTTTTT
few TRBJ1-2 TRBV6-5 NA CASTLGGNGYTF TGTGCCAGCACCCTAGGGGGTAACGGCTACACCTTC
NA TRBJ1-1 TRBV12-3/TRBV12-4 NA CASSTPGGAVSTEAFF TGTGCCAGCAGTACTCCGGGGGGGGCCGTGAGTACTGAAGCTTTCTTT
few TRBJ2-5 TRBV7-2 TRBD2 CASSLAAVAGAETQYF TGTGCCAGCAGCTTAGCGGCGGTAGCGGGGGCTGAGACCCAGTACTTC
NA TRBJ2-5 TRBV7-7 TRBD2 CASSRGAGTSGETQYF TGTGCCAGCAGCAGAGGGGCGGGGACTAGCGGAGAGACCCAGTACTTC
NA TRBJ1-1 TRBV7-8 NA CASSLDRVSEAFF TGTGCCAGCAGCTTAGACAGAGTTTCTGAAGCTTTCTTT
NA TRBJ2-3 TRBV21-1 NA CASSKSSPGDSTDTQYF TGTGCCAGCAGCAAATCTTCCCCCGGGGACAGCACAGATACGCAGTATTTT
NA TRBJ2-1 TRBV5-1 NA CASSFEGGGDEQFF TGCGCCAGCAGCTTTGAAGGGGGCGGGGATGAGCAGTTCTTC
NA TRBJ1-5 TRBV15 NA CATSRDGYQPQHF TGTGCCACCAGCAGAGACGGATATCAGCCCCAGCATTTT
few TRBJ1-5 TRBV6-2/TRBV6-3 NA CASSTYRENQPQHF TGTGCCAGCAGTACTTACAGGGAAAATCAGCCCCAGCATTTT
few TRBJ1-1 TRBV20-1 NA CSARDSGGGTEAFF TGCAGTGCTAGAGATTCTGGGGGCGGGACTGAAGCTTTCTTT
NA TRBJ2-5 TRBV2 NA CASRRDGEETQYF TGTGCCAGCAGGAGGGACGGAGAAGAGACCCAGTACTTC
many TRBJ1-1 TRBV24-1 NA CATSDRNTEAFF TGTGCCACCAGTGATCGCAACACTGAAGCTTTCTTT
few TRBJ1-2 TRBV7-2 TRBD1 CASSQQGRHGYTF TGTGCCAGCAGCCAACAGGGGAGGCATGGCTACACCTTC
NA TRBJ1-2 TRBV6-5 NA CASRYNSDLIYGYTF TGTGCCAGCAGATATAACTCGGATCTTATCTATGGCTACACCTTC
NA TRBJ2-1 TRBV5-5 NA CASSPGQFYNEQFF TGTGCCAGCAGCCCTGGACAGTTTTACAATGAGCAGTTCTTC
few TRBJ1-2 TRBV4-1 NA CASSQPTTASDGYTF TGCGCCAGCAGCCAACCCACGACGGCTTCGGATGGCTACACCTTC
NA TRBJ2-7 TRBV5-1 NA CASRVSGAYEQYF TGCGCCAGCAGGGTTTCAGGGGCGTACGAGCAGTACTTC
few TRBJ1-1 TRBV3-1 TRBD1 CASSQWTGTEAFF TGTGCCAGCAGCCAATGGACAGGGACTGAAGCTTTCTTT